This T cell receptor (beta chain) comes out of a study of patients and donors after allogeneic stem cell transplantation. J lost 5 bases, V lost 3 bases, and 4 bases had no gene match. CDR1 is SGDLS and CDR2 is YYNGEE in the germline V gene. The CDR3 length is 13 residues. TCRdb reprocessed the RT-PCR reads with MiXCR, giving one entry per CDR3 protein. The sample lists roughly 880,000 distinct CDR3 sequences; about a sixth were seen once. This clonotype originated in a human donor who was either an allogeneic HSCT recipient or a stem cell or donor lymphocyte infusion donor (not recorded which). It is not recorded whose cells these are; they may come from a transplant donor. The specimen sequenced was blood, either unsorted or a sorted T cell fraction (not recorded which). V gene TRBV9 combines with J gene TRBJ2-7; 8 bases fit TRBD1. In DNA, the CDR3 is TGTGCCAGCAGCGGCAAGACAGGGGACGAGCAGTACTTC. Its translation is CASSGKTGDEQYF.